This T cell receptor (beta chain) was found in a study of CD8 T cells in ankylosing spondylitis. TCRdb fed the 5' RACE reads into MiXCR, producing one record per CDR3 protein. The table lists around 490,000 distinct CDR3 sequences, roughly 5.3% of them singletons. Germline CDR1 SGHRS, CDR2 YFSETQ. This CDR3 is 14 amino acids long. V was cut by 4 bases and J by 7 bases, with 12 bases left in between. Study-level findings and limits: Matched ankylosing spondylitis synovial fluid reportedly showed significant enrichment of disease-linked clones. What appeared characteristic of ankylosing spondylitis blood was a TCR beta motif of eight or nine highly homologous variants.

This clonotype was counted at least ten times. Its antigen remains unknown. Specimen: blood, either unsorted or a sorted T cell fraction (not recorded which). The V and J genes are TRBV5-1 and TRBJ1-6; D is uncertain. The TCR sequence derives from a male donor with ankylosing spondylitis. The CDR3 loop is CASSTDGANSPLHF. The CDR3 coding sequence is TGCGCCAGCAGCACGGATGGAGCCAATTCACCCCTCCACTTT.